The 12 T cell receptor beta chains listed next were all sequenced from one sample in a study of blood T cell repertoires in COVID-19. The repertoire was sequenced with immunoSEQ multiplex PCR; TCRdb's copy has only in-frame clones and lacks some. This sample yields some 90,000 clones, of which approximately 82% are seen a single time; roughly a tenth belongs to the top ten. Sequencing was carried out using peripheral blood. The receptors originated from a man in his 70s with active or convalescent COVID-19.

The chain combines TRBV15 with TRBJ1-5; D may be TRBD1 (5 bases). V was clipped by 3 bases and J by 0 bases, with 18 bases between them. The germline gives CDR1 LNHNV, CDR2 YYDKDF (reference sequence). The CDR3 covers 18 residues. Here the CDR3 reads CATSSRPPKGYSNQPQHF. CDR3 sequence (DNA): TGTGCCACCAGCAGCCGGCCACCGAAGGGGTATAGCAATCAGCCCCAGCATTTT.

This chain joins TRBV6-6 and TRBJ1-3; 7 nucleotides line up with TRBD1. In germline, CDR1 is MNHNY, CDR2 SVGAGI (reference sequence). Germline trimming cut 5 bases from V and 1 base from J; bases unmatched to any gene: 5. The length of the CDR3 is 15 residues. CDR3 bases: TGTGCCAGCAGTAACAGGGGCCAGTCTGGAAACACCATATATTTT. Its protein product is CASSNRGQSGNTIYF.

V is TRBV4-2 and J is TRBJ1-2, with 8 bases that match TRBD1. The germline gives CDR1 LGHNA, CDR2 YNFKEQ. The CDR3 runs 14 residues. Trimming took 1 base from V and 8 from J; bases not matched to a gene: 6. The CDR3 protein is CASSQVGQVKGYTF. The CDR3 bases are TGTGCCAGCAGCCAAGTGGGACAGGTGAAAGGCTACACCTTC.

This clone was seen a single time. The rearrangement links TRBV18 to TRBJ1-1, with D maybe TRBD1 (5 bases). Trimming removed 4 bases at V and 1 base at J, with 10 bases between. The CDR3 is 14 amino acids. Germline CDR1 reads KGHSH; CDR2 reads LQKENI. CDR3 in amino acids: CASSHGQPNTEAFF. The CDR3 nucleotides read TGTGCCAGCTCACATGGACAACCGAACACTGAAGCTTTCTTT.

This chain links TRBV6-5 with TRBJ1-4, with D possibly being TRBD1 (5 bases). Looked up from germline, CDR1 is MNHEY and CDR2 is SVGAGI. The V end was cut by 7 bases, the J end by 5 bases, with 17 bases between. The CDR3 covers 15 residues. The CDR3 spells CASTSRGDVNEKLFF. The CDR3 DNA reads as TGTGCCAGCACCTCCCGGGGGGACGTAAATGAAAAACTGTTTTTT.

This chain connects TRBV12-3 or TRBV12-4 to TRBJ1-1; a weak D match, TRBD1 (6 bases). CDR3 length equals 13 residues. Trimming left V 5 bases short and J 1 base short, with 8 bases between. The CDR3 DNA reads TGTGCCAGCAGTGGGACACCGAACACTGAAGCTTTCTTT. Residues: CASSGTPNTEAFF.

V is TRBV9 and J is TRBJ2-1, with 9 nucleotides matching TRBD1. This CDR3 has 15 residues. V shed 3 bases and J 6 bases; nucleotides not matched to a gene: 7. The germline gives CDR1 SGDLS, CDR2 YYNGEE. This CDR3 reads CASSALGTGLNEQFF. Written as DNA, the CDR3 is TGTGCCAGCAGCGCCCTGGGGACAGGGCTCAATGAGCAGTTCTTC.

The chain uses TRBV5-4 and TRBJ2-5; 7 bases map to TRBD1. V lost 2 bases and J lost 5; bases outside the gene matches: 0. Germline V gives CDR1 SGHNT, CDR2 YYREEE (reference sequence). CDR3 length: 12 residues. CDR3 sequence reads: CASSLQGETQYF. DNA for the CDR3: TGTGCCAGCAGCTTACAGGGGGAGACCCAGTACTTC.

The chain links TRBV5-1 to TRBJ1-1, with D hard to call. V shed 0 bases and J shed 4 bases, with 10 bases lying between them. CDR1 SGHRS and CDR2 YFSETQ come from the germline V gene. The CDR3 contains 14 residues. The CDR3 sequence is CASSLAGVGTEAFF. CDR3 sequence (DNA): TGCGCCAGCAGCTTGGCCGGGGTTGGCACTGAAGCTTTCTTT.

The V and J genes are TRBV7-2 and TRBJ1-4, with D possibly being TRBD1 (5 bases). The V gene lost 0 bases and the J gene lost 8 bases, with 10 bases spanning the gap. Per germline, CDR1 SGHTA and CDR2 FQGNSA. There are 14 residues in the CDR3. The CDR3 region has the DNA TGTGCCAGCAGCTTAGCAGGGGCACGGGAAAAACTGTTTTTT. Translated: CASSLAGAREKLFF.

Here the CDR3 DNA reads TGTGCCAGCAGCTTGGCGGGGGTAGCCGATACGCAGTATTTT. Amino acids: CASSLAGVADTQYF. This chain uses TRBV5-6 with TRBJ2-3, with a possible D match to TRBD2 (6 bases). The V gene's germline CDR1 is SGHDT and CDR2 YYEEEE. The CDR3 is 14 amino acids. The V end lost 0 bases, the J end lost 6 bases, and 11 bases lay between the germline ends.

In its sample, this clone was seen a few times. The germline gene is not matched at one end of the junction; a read error may be the cause. J is TRBJ2-7 and V is TRBV7-7, with TRBD2 identical over 8 bases. The CDR3 covers 17 residues. Looked up from germline, CDR1 is SSHAT and CDR2 is FNYEAQ (reference sequence). The CDR3 protein is CASSSLPAGVLSYEQYF. CDR3 coding DNA: TGTGCTAGCAGCTCCCTCCCAGCGGGGGTACTCTCCTACGAGCAGTACTTC.